This T cell receptor (beta chain) emerged from a study of cytomegalovirus exposure and HLA in healthy donors. Study details: When fewer than 400 donors were genotyped, just over 80% of them were found to fall in the Caucasian-associated ancestry cluster.

The PCR had 60 Vbeta and 13 Jbeta primers. Method: immunoSEQ multiplex PCR; TCRdb's copy keeps in-frame clones and lacks some. The sample yields around 130,000 clones, roughly 80% seen once. Looked up from germline, CDR1 is SGHTA and CDR2 is FQGTGA. With 2 bases removed from V and 3 bases from J, the gap between germline ends came to 7 bases. CDR3 length: 13 amino acids. The specimen was PBMCs. The TCR comes from a boy aged 5-17 years in good health and CMV-seronegative. The chain joins TRBV7-3 to TRBJ2-5; D not resolved. The CDR3 nucleotides read TGTGCCAGCAGCTTACTACGGGAAGAGACCCAGTACTTC. It yields the protein CASSLLREETQYF.